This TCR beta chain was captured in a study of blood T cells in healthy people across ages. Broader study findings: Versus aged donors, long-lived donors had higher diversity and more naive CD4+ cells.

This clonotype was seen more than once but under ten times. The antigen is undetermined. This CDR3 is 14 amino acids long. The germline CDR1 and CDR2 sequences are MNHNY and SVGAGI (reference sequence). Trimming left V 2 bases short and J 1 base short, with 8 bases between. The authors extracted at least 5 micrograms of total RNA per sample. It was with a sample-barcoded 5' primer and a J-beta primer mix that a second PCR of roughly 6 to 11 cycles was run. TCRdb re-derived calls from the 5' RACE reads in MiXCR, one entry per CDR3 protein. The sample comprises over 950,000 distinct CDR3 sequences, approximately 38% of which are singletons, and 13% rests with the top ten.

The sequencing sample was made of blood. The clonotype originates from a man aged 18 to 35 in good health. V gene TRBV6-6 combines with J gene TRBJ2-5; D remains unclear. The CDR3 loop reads CASSYTAFQETQYF. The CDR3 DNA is TGTGCCAGCAGTTACACGGCCTTCCAAGAGACCCAGTACTTC.